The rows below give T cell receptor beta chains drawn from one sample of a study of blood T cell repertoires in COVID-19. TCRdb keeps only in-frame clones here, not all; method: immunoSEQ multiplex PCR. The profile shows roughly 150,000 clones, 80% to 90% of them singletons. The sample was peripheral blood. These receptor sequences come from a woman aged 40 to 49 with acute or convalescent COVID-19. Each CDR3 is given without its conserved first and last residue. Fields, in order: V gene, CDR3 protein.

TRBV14,ASSPLGPSSGNTIY
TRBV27,ASSRSGELF
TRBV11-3,ASSPKLAGGYNEQF
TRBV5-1,ASSRRQEQMGNEQF
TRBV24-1,ATSDTGKGTGELF
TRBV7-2,ASSFPGQPLH
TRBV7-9,ASRTPRGTGVNEQF
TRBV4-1,ASSPGTSNQPQH
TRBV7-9,ASSSGQPKYAGDEQF
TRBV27,ASSLRLAGSGEQY
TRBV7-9,ASSLGLPYNEQF